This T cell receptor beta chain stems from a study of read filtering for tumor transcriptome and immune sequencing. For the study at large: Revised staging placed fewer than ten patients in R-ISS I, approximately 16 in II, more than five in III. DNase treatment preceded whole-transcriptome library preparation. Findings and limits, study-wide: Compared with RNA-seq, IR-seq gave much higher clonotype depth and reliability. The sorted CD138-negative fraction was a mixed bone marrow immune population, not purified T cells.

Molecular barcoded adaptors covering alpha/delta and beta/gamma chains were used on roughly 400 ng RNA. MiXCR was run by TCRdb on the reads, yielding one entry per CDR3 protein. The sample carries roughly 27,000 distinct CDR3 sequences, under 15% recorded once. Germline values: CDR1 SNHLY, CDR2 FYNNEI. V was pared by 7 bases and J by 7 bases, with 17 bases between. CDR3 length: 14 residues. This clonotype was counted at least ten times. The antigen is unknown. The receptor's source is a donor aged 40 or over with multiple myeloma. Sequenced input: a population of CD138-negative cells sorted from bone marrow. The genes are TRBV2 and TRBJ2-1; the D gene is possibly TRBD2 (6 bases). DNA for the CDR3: TGTGCCAGCACAAGGGAGGCGGTAGGGAATGAGCAGTTCTTC. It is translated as CASTREAVGNEQFF.